This T cell receptor (beta chain) was found in a study of regulatory T cells in long-lasting Graves disease. Study-wide results and caveats: TRBV28, TRBJ1-2 and TRBJ2-5 were favored in persistent disease.

Arm-PCR of CDR3 regions and iRepertoire HTBI primers were the basis on which TCR beta libraries were built. A single record per CDR3 protein comes from TCRdb applying MiXCR to the multiplex PCR reads. The sample has 200,000 to 250,000 distinct CDR3 sequences, approximately 16% seen once. This clonotype was recorded many times. The target antigen is unknown. Indicated time point: newly diagnosed GD, antithyroid drugs for less than 3 months. PBMC-extracted RNA yielded the TCR library. Collection of peripheral blood (roughly 9 milliliters) was done using EDTA tubes. There are 16 residues in the CDR3. V lost 3 bases and J lost 0, with 12 bases in between. In germline, CDR1 is SNHLY, CDR2 FYNNEI.

The sequencing here drew on peripheral blood mononuclear cells (PBMCs), taken at new diagnosis, from a patient treated with antithyroid drugs. The V and J genes are TRBV2 and TRBJ2-1, with no clear D. The source of this sequence is a female donor with Graves disease. The CDR3 nucleotides read TGTGCCAGCAGTGATCCTACCTCGAGCTCCTACAATGAGCAGTTCTTC. Translating gives CASSDPTSSSYNEQFF.